What follows is one T cell receptor beta chain and its context. This clone's antigen is unknown. The record has no base qualities; no much larger clone is one base away. Collaborating institutions collected whole blood in K2EDTA tubes following their own protocols. For TCRbeta analysis, collaborator samples were shipped as frozen whole blood, as isolated PBMCs, or as DNA extracted from either sample type. Trimming accounts for 2 bases at V and 4 bases at J, while the number of junction bases matched to no gene is 0. Via the germline V gene, CDR1 is KGHSH and CDR2 LQKENI. The CDR3 holds 14 amino acids from the cysteine to the phenylalanine. Only CDR3 DNA is held: 42 bases, read in frame from base 1. This record belongs to a study of blood T cell repertoires in COVID-19 (dated by TCRdb to 2019 to 2021). The study in broad terms: Collaborator samples came from the United States, Italy and Spain and covered acute and convalescent phases of COVID-19. Where HLA class I and class II types were available, the types were taken from metadata supplied by the sample provider, not from assay-based typing. The samples were drawn from the first 160 participants of the ongoing ImmuneRACE study and from over 950 subjects provided by 6 global collaborators. A freely available public database, intended as a resource for researchers studying the immune response to SARS-CoV-2, is where the repertoires were released. The dataset comprised deeply sampled blood TCRbeta repertoires from subjects exposed to, actively infected with, or recovered from COVID-19. The sample metadata nearly always contained a de-identified subject ID, COVID-19 status, age in years and sex. The prospective study material was composed of cDNA or gDNA derived from T cells, B-cell-depleted T cells, or PBMCs. Study-level results and caveats: How much clinical and demographic metadata was included differed by source and by participant, and the metadata was provided uncurated.

The immunoSEQ Assay, a bias-controlled multiplex PCR, was used to amplify TCRbeta CDR3 regions from genomic DNA. Regarding the original processing steps: Nucleated cell counts per sample were estimated from amplification of reference gene primers within the assay. To quantify the absolute abundance of each unique TCRbeta CDR3 rearrangement, sequence reads were collapsed and filtered. For each sample, productive Simpson clonality was calculated by taking the square root of Simpson's diversity index across productive rearrangements. TCRdb retrieved this table from immuneACCESS and kept in-frame rearrangements only. Not all clones are present; in checked studies, unresolved V genes account for under half, and no reason is known for the remainder. The DNA was the basis for D and trimming; V, J and clone size are from that table. The sample profile shows some 210,000 clones; approximately 84% of them were found once. The ten most abundant clones make up more than 4.5% of the sample.

What was sequenced was peripheral blood. This sequence uses TRBV18 and TRBJ1-4, with 8 bases matching TRBD1. The sequence derives from a woman aged 70 to 79 with active or convalescent COVID-19. The bases are TGTGCCAGCTCACCAGACAGGGGTAATGAAAAACTGTTTTTT. The translation is CASSPDRGNEKLFF.